This T cell receptor (beta chain) was sequenced for a study of memory B cells and T cells in multiple sclerosis. The study's findings and limits: Compartments had unequal clone-set sizes, affecting shared clonotype counts.

Data came from immunoSEQ multiplex PCR; TCRdb stores just in-frame clones and leaves some out. The sample has over 35,000 clones, almost 85% seen once. Separate sequencing covered autoproliferating (CFSE-dim) and non-proliferating (CFSE-high) T cells from stimulus-free culture. Fewer than 65 million CFSE-labeled PBMCs were cultured 7 to 8 days unstimulated, then replicate wells were pooled. Without exogenous stimuli, about 0.51 uM CFSE-labeled PBMCs were cultured serum-free. Germline V gene data show CDR1 as SGHAT and CDR2 as FQNNGV. The V gene lost 1 base and the J gene lost 3 bases, with 12 bases spanning the gap. There are 15 residues in the CDR3. Turning to this clone: Its antigen is not known.

Source material: PBMCs from blood kept in culture. J is TRBJ1-2 and V is TRBV11-2; no clear D gene. The source of this sequence is a human donor with multiple sclerosis. The CDR3 nucleotides read TGTGCCAGCAGCTTAGGTCCCTACAGCCACTATGGCTACACCTTC. This translates into CASSLGPYSHYGYTF.